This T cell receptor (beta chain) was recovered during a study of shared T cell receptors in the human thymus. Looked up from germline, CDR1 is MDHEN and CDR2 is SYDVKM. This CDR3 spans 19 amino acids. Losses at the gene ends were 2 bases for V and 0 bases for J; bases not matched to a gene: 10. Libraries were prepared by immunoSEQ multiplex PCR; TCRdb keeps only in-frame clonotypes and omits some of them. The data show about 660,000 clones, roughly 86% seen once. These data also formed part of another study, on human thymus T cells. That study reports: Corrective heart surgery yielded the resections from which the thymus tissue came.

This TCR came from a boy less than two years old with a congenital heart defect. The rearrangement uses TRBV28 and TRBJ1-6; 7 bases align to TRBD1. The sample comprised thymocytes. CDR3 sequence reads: CASSLPWDSLSSYNSPLHF. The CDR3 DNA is TGTGCCAGCAGTTTACCCTGGGACAGCCTTAGCTCCTATAATTCACCCCTCCACTTT.